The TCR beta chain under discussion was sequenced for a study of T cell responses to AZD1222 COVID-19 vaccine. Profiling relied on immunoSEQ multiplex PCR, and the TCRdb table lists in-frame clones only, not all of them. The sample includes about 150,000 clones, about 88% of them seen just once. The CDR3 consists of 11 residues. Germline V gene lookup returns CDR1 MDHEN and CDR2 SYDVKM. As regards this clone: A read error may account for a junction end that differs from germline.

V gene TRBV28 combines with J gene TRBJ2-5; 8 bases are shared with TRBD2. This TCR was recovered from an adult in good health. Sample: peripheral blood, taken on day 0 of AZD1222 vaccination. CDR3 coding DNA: TGTGCCAGCAGTCCCGGGACTAGAGTGCACTTC. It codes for CASSPGTRVHF. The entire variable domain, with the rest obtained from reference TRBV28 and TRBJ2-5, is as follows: DVKVTQSSRYLVKRTGEKVFLECVQDMDHENMFWYRQDPGLGLRLIYFSYDVKMKEKGDIPEGYSVSREKKERFSLILESASTNQTSMYLCASSPGTRVHFGPGTRLLVL.